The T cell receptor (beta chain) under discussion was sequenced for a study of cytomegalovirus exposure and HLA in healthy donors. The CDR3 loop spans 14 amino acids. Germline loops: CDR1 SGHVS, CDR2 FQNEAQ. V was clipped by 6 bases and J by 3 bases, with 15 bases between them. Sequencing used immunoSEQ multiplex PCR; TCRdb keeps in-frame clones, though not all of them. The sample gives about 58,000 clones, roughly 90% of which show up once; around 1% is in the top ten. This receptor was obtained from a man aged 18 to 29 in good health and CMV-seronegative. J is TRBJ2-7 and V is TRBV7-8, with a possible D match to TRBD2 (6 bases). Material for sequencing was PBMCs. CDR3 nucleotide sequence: TGTGCCAGCAGTACTGCGGGACCCCGCTACGAGCAGTACTTC. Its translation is CASSTAGPRYEQYF.